This TCR beta chain was retrieved from a study of cytomegalovirus exposure and HLA in healthy donors. Study at large: Early released data comprised around 85 million unique TCRs from HLA-typed donors. Overall study findings and caveats: There were around 160 TCR beta chains listed as cytomegalovirus-associated. In vitro experiments confirmed that three CMV-associated chains were specific for CMV antigens. Certain indistinguishable V segments, among them TRBV6-2 and TRBV6-3, were excluded.

Primers included in the PCR were 60 Vbeta and 13 Jbeta primers. Repertoires were generated with immunoSEQ multiplex PCR, while TCRdb's copy carries only in-frame clones and drops some. Of roughly 250,000 clones listed, about 75% were seen once; the top ten hold about 2.2%. A remark on this clone: What it binds is unknown.

The CDR3 spans 14 residues. Germline trimming cut 6 bases from V and 5 bases from J; bases unmatched to any gene: 7. Germline lookup yields CDR1 MNHNY and CDR2 SVGAGI (reference sequence). This TCR was recovered from a female donor in good health and CMV-seronegative. Input material: PBMCs. This chain connects TRBV6-6 to TRBJ1-1, with 9 bases identical to TRBD1. This CDR3 is CASRTGGATTEAFF. The CDR3 DNA reads TGTGCCAGCAGAACAGGGGGCGCGACGACTGAAGCTTTCTTT.